This passage covers 16 T cell receptor beta chains from one sample sequenced in a study of OX40 agonist ivuxolimab in advanced cancers. The library was prepared using the immunoSEQ multiplex PCR assay. TCRdb obtained this table from immuneACCESS and retained in-frame rearrangements with V and J assigned. These tables miss some clones; where compared with another copy, unresolved V genes account for less than half of the shortfall, and the remainder is unexplained. The sample has 80,000 or so clones on record, roughly 91% of them singletons. More than 0.3% of the sample goes to the ten largest clones. This sample comprised CD4+ or CD8+ T cells sorted from blood, obtained in a trial of the OX40 agonist ivuxolimab. Receptors were obtained from an adult with an advanced solid tumor such as melanoma, head and neck, liver or kidney cancer.

The chain has TRBV28 and TRBJ1-3, with D possibly being TRBD1 (5 bases). V lost 5 bases and J lost 4, with 15 bases in between. CDR3 size: 15 residues. Germline CDR1 reads MDHEN; CDR2 reads SYDVKM. The CDR3 region is CASSPPVGTGNTIYF. The CDR3 nucleotides read TGTGCCAGCAGTCCCCCCGTTGGGACGGGAAACACCATATATTTT. Drawing the rest from reference TRBV28 and TRBJ1-3, the complete variable domain is DVKVTQSSRYLVKRTGEKVFLECVQDMDHENMFWYRQDPGLGLRLIYFSYDVKMKEKGDIPEGYSVSREKKERFSLILESASTNQTSMYLCASSPPVGTGNTIYFGEGSWLTVV.

This clone occurred once. The chain is built from TRBV18 and TRBJ1-4, with D perhaps matching TRBD1 (6 bases). The CDR3 is 14 amino acids. From germline, CDR1 is KGHSH and CDR2 LQKENI. Trimming cost V 2 bases and J 6 bases, with 10 bases left between them. CDR3 loop: CASSPGGADEKLFF. CDR3 DNA: TGTGCCAGCTCACCAGGGGGCGCGGATGAAAAACTGTTTTTT.

The V and J genes are TRBV6-4 and TRBJ2-1, with 14 positions matching TRBD2. Germline lookup yields CDR1 MRHNA and CDR2 SNTAGT. Trimming took 2 bases from V and 6 from J; bases not matched to a gene: 3. The CDR3 spans 16 residues. As DNA, the CDR3 is TGTGCCAGCAGTGACCCGGGACTAGCGGGGGCCAATGAGCAGTTCTTC. This encodes CASSDPGLAGANEQFF.

The chain links TRBV19 to TRBJ2-4; TRBD1 or TRBD2 may be the D gene (6 bases each). The CDR3 runs 21 residues. Germline V CDR1 and CDR2: LNHDA, SQIVND (reference sequence). V lost 3 bases, J lost 6 bases, and 33 bases lay in between. This chain's CDR3 is CASSISLGQRVPFGGVNIQYF. As DNA, the CDR3 is TGTGCCAGTAGTATTTCCCTCGGACAGCGGGTTCCTTTCGGTGGGGTAAACATTCAGTACTTC.

The gene calls are TRBV5-1 and TRBJ2-2; 10 bases match TRBD2. This CDR3 spans 16 amino acids. V trimming: 1 base; J trimming: 6 bases; junction bases outside the gene matches: 6. Germline V gene lookup returns CDR1 SGHRS and CDR2 YFSETQ. The CDR3 DNA is TGCGCCAGCAGCTTGTCGGAACTAGCGGGGCCCGGGGAGCTGTTTTTT. Amino acids: CASSLSELAGPGELFF.

Only one count was recorded for this clone. V is TRBV4-1 and J is TRBJ1-4, with TRBD1 matching over 9 bases. The trim removed 3 bases at V and 0 bases at J, leaving 2 bases unmatched. CDR3 length: 16 amino acids. The germline V gene encodes CDR1 MGHRA and CDR2 YSYEKL. CDR3 residues: CASSQGQGATNEKLFF. The DNA for the CDR3 is TGCGCCAGCAGCCAGGGACAGGGAGCAACTAATGAAAAACTGTTTTTT.

The chain recombines TRBV7-3 with TRBJ2-6; no clear D gene. The CDR3 spans 14 residues. Trimming left V 5 bases short and J 1 base short, with 6 bases between. The germline V gene encodes CDR1 SGHTA and CDR2 FQGTGA. The CDR3 DNA reads TGTGCCAGCAGCCCTCAGTCTGGGGCCAACGTCCTGACTTTC. Translating gives CASSPQSGANVLTF. Variable domain in full (rest from reference TRBV7-3 and TRBJ2-6): GAGVSQTPSNKVTEKGKYVELRCDPISGHTALYWYRQSLGQGPEFLIYFQGTGAADDSGLPNDRFFAVRPEGSVSTLKIQRTERGDSAVYLCASSPQSGANVLTFGAGSRLTVL.

Worth noting for this clone: Other DNA sequences within the sample encode an identical CDR3. This chain connects TRBV18 to TRBJ2-5; D remains unclear. The CDR3 extends over 11 amino acids. V gave up 5 bases and J gave up 2 bases, with 3 bases separating them. CDR1 KGHSH and CDR2 LQKENI come from the germline V gene. The CDR3 bases are TGTGCCAGCTCATCGCAAGAGACCCAGTACTTC. Translating it yields CASSSQETQYF. The full variable domain, its missing parts supplied by reference TRBV18 and TRBJ2-5, is NAGVMQNPRHLVRRRGQEARLRCSPMKGHSHVYWYRQLPEEGLKFMVYLQKENIIDESGMPKERFSAEFPKEGPSILRIQQVVRGDSAAYFCASSSQETQYFGPGTRLLVL.

The rearrangement uses TRBV7-8 and TRBJ1-2; 10 nucleotides align to TRBD1. Germline V gives CDR1 SGHVS, CDR2 FQNEAQ. With 5 bases clipped from V and 2 bases from J, the junction kept 2 bases outside the gene matches. The CDR3 is made up of 14 amino acids. The CDR3 coding sequence is TGTGCCAGCAGCCCGGGACAGGGGAACTATGGCTACACCTTC. Its protein is CASSPGQGNYGYTF.

The J gene is TRBJ2-1, the V gene TRBV5-1; D is uncertain. Germline CDR1 reads SGHRS; CDR2 reads YFSETQ. Trimming took off 0 bases at V and 3 bases at J, with 10 bases between the two ends. This CDR3 is built from 15 residues. For the CDR3, the DNA is TGCGCCAGCAGCTTGGCGCGGACGGACTACAATGAGCAGTTCTTC. Protein: CASSLARTDYNEQFF.

This chain links TRBV15 with TRBJ1-2; D is unresolved. There are 16 residues in the CDR3. From germline, CDR1 is LNHNV and CDR2 YYDKDF (reference sequence). V was pared by 0 bases and J by 8 bases, with 19 bases between. CDR3 in DNA: TGTGCCACCAGCAGAGATCATAAAGGCCGGGCGGGAGGCTACACCTTC. Encoded protein: CATSRDHKGRAGGYTF.

The V gene is TRBV19, the J gene TRBJ1-1; D might be TRBD1 (6 bases). The V end was cut by 6 bases, the J end by 3 bases, with 14 bases between. From germline, CDR1 is LNHDA and CDR2 SQIVND (reference sequence). The CDR3 is made up of 14 amino acids. CDR3 DNA: TGTGCCAGTAGCCACAGGGAGGCGGACACTGAAGCTTTCTTT. It specifies CASSHREADTEAFF.

The rearrangement uses TRBV4-2 and TRBJ2-3, with 14 nucleotides matching TRBD2. V shed 5 bases and J 0 bases; nucleotides not matched to a gene: 7. The CDR3 consists of 18 residues. CDR1 and CDR2 (germline): LGHNA, YNFKEQ. The DNA for the CDR3 is TGTGCCAGCAGCACCGGGACTAGCGGGGGATTTAGCACAGATACGCAGTATTTT. It is translated as CASSTGTSGGFSTDTQYF.

This chain connects TRBV6-5 to TRBJ2-7, with D unresolved. The CDR3 contains 13 residues. CDR1 and CDR2 (germline): MNHEY, SVGAGI. V gave up 7 bases and J gave up 2 bases, with 12 bases separating them. The CDR3 sequence: CASTSDKTYEQYF. The CDR3 DNA reads as TGTGCCAGCACTTCCGACAAGACCTACGAGCAGTACTTC.

The chain couples TRBV5-8 to TRBJ1-4; possibly TRBD1 for D (6 bases). Germline V gene sequence: CDR1 SGHTS, CDR2 YDEGEE. This CDR3 is built from 16 residues. V was clipped by 4 bases and J by 0 bases, with 13 bases between them. CDR3 sequence (DNA): TGTGCCAGCAGCCTAGGGCGACAGGCAACTAATGAAAAACTGTTTTTT. As protein: CASSLGRQATNEKLFF. The variable domain in full, completed from reference TRBV5-8 and TRBJ1-4, reads EAGVTQSPTHLIKTRGQQATLRCSPISGHTSVYWYQQALGLGLQFLLWYDEGEERNRGNFPPRFSGRQFPNYSSELNVNALELEDSALYLCASSLGRQATNEKLFFGSGTQLSVL.

The gene calls are TRBV2 and TRBJ2-7; weak D call: TRBD1 (7 bases). Trimming took off 10 bases at V and 4 bases at J, with 17 bases between the two ends. The CDR3 has 13 amino acids. Germline V gives CDR1 SNHLY, CDR2 FYNNEI. CDR3 region: CATAGGIGYEQYF. In DNA form, the CDR3 reads TGTGCCACCGCAGGGGGGATTGGTTACGAGCAGTACTTC. Drawing the rest from reference TRBV2 and TRBJ2-7, the complete variable domain is EPEVTQTPSHQVTQMGQEVILRCVPISNHLYFYWYRQILGQKVEFLVSFYNNEISEKSEIFDDQFSVERPDGSNFTLKIRSTKLEDSAMYFCATAGGIGYEQYFGPGTRLTVT.